The following is a T cell receptor beta chain sequence with its context. Each patient's relapse followed autologous stem cell transplantation, and brentuximab vedotin exposure varied. This entry belongs to a study of PD-1 blockade in classical Hodgkin lymphoma. Study-level information: Intravenous nivolumab at 3 mg/kg was given to patients every 2 weeks.

Trimming shortened V by 5 bases and J by 5 bases, and 7 bases separated the two germline ends. There are 12 residues in the CDR3. From germline, CDR1 is SGHNT and CDR2 YENEEA. Sequenced by immunoSEQ multiplex PCR; TCRdb stores in-frame clones only, minus some. The repertoire holds about 46,000 clones, around 66% seen once, with around 10% in the top ten. V usage is TRBV11-3 and J usage is TRBJ2-1; D ambiguous. This receptor was taken from a human donor with classical Hodgkin lymphoma. The material sequenced was peripheral blood mononuclear cells (PBMCs), taken at baseline. The CDR3: CASSPLNNEQFF. The CDR3 DNA is TGTGCCAGCAGCCCATTAAACAATGAGCAGTTCTTC.